Listed here are 27 T cell receptor beta chains from one sample, sequenced in a study of memory CD4+ T cells and cytomegalovirus serostatus. Sequencing was performed with immunoSEQ multiplex PCR; in TCRdb, only in-frame clones are kept and a portion is missing. Of tens of thousands of clones listed, about 79% are singletons. Single viable CD3+CD4+CD8-CD45RO+ cells were sorted as the memory CD4+ T cells. Sequencing used memory CD4+ T cells from blood. The receptors were sampled from an adult in good health and CMV-seronegative.

The count of this clone is one. This chain connects TRBV7-2 to TRBJ1-5; D call uncertain. The length of the CDR3 is 13 residues. Looked up from germline, CDR1 is SGHTA and CDR2 is FQGNSA. Trimming cost V 5 bases and J 7 bases, with 12 bases left between them. CDR3: CASSQVQTQPQHF. Here the CDR3 DNA reads TGTGCCAGCAGCCAGGTTCAGACCCAGCCCCAGCATTTT.

This clone was seen a handful of times. This chain connects TRBV15 to TRBJ1-2, with D hard to call. V was shortened by 1 base and J by 7 bases, with 7 bases between the two germline ends. The length of the CDR3 is 12 residues. CDR1 LNHNV and CDR2 YYDKDF come from the germline V gene (reference sequence). The CDR3 loop reads CATSRAKLGYTF. As DNA, the CDR3 is TGTGCCACCAGCAGAGCTAAACTTGGCTACACCTTC.

The table lists this clone with a few counts. The chain couples TRBV5-5 to TRBJ2-2; 13 bases fit TRBD2. This CDR3 has 16 residues. V dropped 4 bases and J dropped 7; count of bases not matched to a gene: 7. Germline V gene lookup returns CDR1 SGHKS and CDR2 YYEKEE (reference sequence). The CDR3 sequence: CASSLGLAGVVGELFF. The CDR3 region has the DNA TGTGCCAGCAGCCTCGGACTAGCGGGGGTAGTCGGGGAGCTGTTTTTT.

This clone was counted once. The chain carries TRBV6-6 and TRBJ1-4; D unclear. This CDR3 contains 12 residues. V was clipped by 8 bases and J by 1 base, with 5 bases between them. Germline V gene sequence: CDR1 MNHNY, CDR2 SVGAGI (reference sequence). The CDR3 is CASQRTNEKLFF. For the CDR3, the DNA is TGTGCCAGCCAAAGAACTAATGAAAAACTGTTTTTT.

The CDR3 reads CASSILSGSTNYGYTF. The CDR3 DNA sequence: TGTGCCAGTAGTATTCTATCGGGATCGACTAACTATGGCTACACCTTC. This chain uses TRBV19 with TRBJ1-2; D remains ambiguous. Trimming took off 3 bases at V and 0 bases at J, with 14 bases between the two ends. CDR3 size: 16 residues. Germline CDR1 reads LNHDA; CDR2 reads SQIVND (reference sequence).

The rearrangement uses TRBV7-9 and TRBJ2-7; D remains unclear. The germline gives CDR1 SEHNR, CDR2 FQNEAQ (reference sequence). The CDR3 runs 12 residues. Trimming removed 4 bases from V and 2 bases from J, with 6 bases in between. CDR3 protein: CASSSGAYEQYF. DNA for the CDR3: TGTGCCAGCAGCTCAGGAGCCTACGAGCAGTACTTC.

DNA for the CDR3: TGTGCCAGCAGTGACGTCGGTTCTAATGAAAAACTGTTTTTT. This codes for CASSDVGSNEKLFF. The chain combines TRBV6-1 with TRBJ1-4; D gene uncertain. V dropped 3 bases and J dropped 3 bases, with 8 bases sitting between them. CDR1 and CDR2 from the germline V gene are MNHNS and SASEGT. CDR3 size: 14 residues.

This rearrangement joins TRBV6-4 to TRBJ1-5; TRBD1 matches at 7 bases. After removal of 5 bases from V and 0 bases from J, the junction contained 4 bases not matched to a gene. Germline lookup yields CDR1 MRHNA and CDR2 SNTAGT. The CDR3 contains 15 residues. CDR3 DNA sequence: TGTGCCAGCAGTCCACACAGGGGTAGCAATCAGCCCCAGCATTTT. As protein: CASSPHRGSNQPQHF.

In its sample, this clone is medium-sized (0.01 to 0.1%). This chain links TRBV5-8 with TRBJ1-2; D perhaps matches TRBD1 (6 bases). CDR1 is SGHTS and CDR2 is YDEGEE in the germline V gene. The CDR3 contains 13 residues. Trimming pared 4 bases from V and 2 bases from J, leaving 9 bases between. The CDR3 DNA is TGTGCCAGCAGCCCAGGGGCCAACTATGGCTACACCTTC. It translates to CASSPGANYGYTF.

The V call is TRBV7-2, the J call TRBJ2-3, with unresolved D. The CDR3 is made up of 14 amino acids. CDR1 and CDR2 (germline): SGHTA, FQGNSA. Trimming pared 3 bases from V and 3 bases from J, leaving 10 bases between. CDR3 in DNA: TGTGCCAGCAGCTTGACGGGTGGAACAGATACGCAGTATTTT. As protein: CASSLTGGTDTQYF.

The chain is built from TRBV18 and TRBJ2-2; 9 positions match TRBD2. V gave up 3 bases and J gave up 0 bases; unmatched junction bases: 2. Germline V CDR1 and CDR2: KGHSH, LQKENI. The CDR3 loop spans 16 amino acids. The CDR3 protein is CASSPLAGSNTGELFF. The CDR3 bases are TGTGCCAGCTCACCCCTAGCGGGGTCGAACACCGGGGAGCTGTTTTTT.

The rearrangement joins TRBV30 to TRBJ2-3, with TRBD2 matching 8 bases. CDR3 size: 13 residues. Germline loops: CDR1 GTSNPN, CDR2 SVGIG (reference sequence). With 4 bases clipped from V and 6 bases from J, the junction kept 6 bases outside the gene matches. The CDR3 sequence: CAWTGGADDTQYF. The CDR3 DNA reads TGTGCCTGGACGGGGGGGGCCGACGATACGCAGTATTTT. Full variable domain (outside the CDR3, taken from reference TRBV30 and TRBJ2-3): SQTIHQWPATLVQPVGSPLSLECTVEGTSNPNLYWYRQAAGRGLQLLFYSVGIGQISSEVPQNLSASRPQDRQFILSSKKLLLSDSGFYLCAWTGGADDTQYFGPGTRLTVL.

V gene TRBV5-8 combines with J gene TRBJ1-1; 7 bases agree with TRBD1. The CDR3 contains 15 residues. Trimming removed 1 base from V and 3 bases from J; junction bases left unmatched: 6. The germline CDR1 and CDR2 sequences are SGHTS and YDEGEE. CDR3 in DNA: TGTGCCAGCAGCTTGATAGGGGGCAGCGACACTGAAGCTTTCTTT. Its protein product is CASSLIGGSDTEAFF.

V usage is TRBV18 and J usage is TRBJ1-1; unclear D gene. Trimming cost V 2 bases and J 6 bases, with 13 bases left between them. This CDR3 is built from 14 residues. Germline CDR1 reads KGHSH; CDR2 reads LQKENI. CDR3 nucleotide sequence: TGTGCCAGCTCACCAGGGGTGCGAGTCTCTGAAGCTTTCTTT. This translates into CASSPGVRVSEAFF. Complete variable domain (other parts from reference TRBV18 and TRBJ1-1): NAGVMQNPRHLVRRRGQEARLRCSPMKGHSHVYWYRQLPEEGLKFMVYLQKENIIDESGMPKERFSAEFPKEGPSILRIQQVVRGDSAAYFCASSPGVRVSEAFFGQGTRLTVV.

The V call is TRBV14, the J call TRBJ2-3; D unclear. CDR3 length: 15 residues. Germline CDR1 reads SGHDN; CDR2 reads FVKESK. Trimming took 4 bases from V and 2 from J, leaving 13 bases between them. CDR3: CASSPLGLYTDTQYF. The CDR3 nucleotides read TGTGCCAGCAGCCCCCTCGGTCTGTACACAGATACGCAGTATTTT.

V and J are TRBV7-2 and TRBJ2-5; maybe TRBD2 (5 bases). Trimming cost V 5 bases and J 2 bases, with 15 bases left between them. The germline gives CDR1 SGHTA, CDR2 FQGNSA. This CDR3 is 15 amino acids long. The CDR3 spells CASSAARTEQETQYF. CDR3 nucleotide sequence: TGTGCCAGCAGCGCGGCCCGGACTGAACAAGAGACCCAGTACTTC.

The V gene is TRBV6-1, the J gene TRBJ1-4, with D perhaps matching TRBD1 (5 bases). Germline CDR1 is MNHNS and CDR2 is SASEGT. Trimming removed 0 bases from V and 5 bases from J, with 10 bases in between. The CDR3 extends over 15 amino acids. For the CDR3, the DNA is TGTGCCAGCAGTGAAGCGGGGGGAGTGAATGAAAAACTGTTTTTT. Translation: CASSEAGGVNEKLFF.

CDR3: CSVEVSLSYEQYF. CDR3 in DNA: TGCAGCGTTGAAGTCAGTCTCTCCTACGAGCAGTACTTC. The genes are TRBV29-1 and TRBJ2-7; D gene ambiguous. The length of the CDR3 is 13 residues. CDR1 and CDR2 (germline): SQVTM, ANQGSEA. V lost 1 base to trimming and J lost 0 bases, with 7 bases between them.

This chain links TRBV15 with TRBJ2-4; D might be TRBD2 (6 bases). The CDR3 length is 18 residues. Germline CDR1 is LNHNV and CDR2 is YYDKDF (reference sequence). With 1 base removed from V and 4 bases from J, the gap between germline ends came to 20 bases. The CDR3 DNA reads TGTGCCACCAGCAGAGGCCCGGGAGAGACACTCACGAAAAACATTCAGTACTTC. Its protein is CATSRGPGETLTKNIQYF. Using reference TRBV15 and TRBJ2-4 for the parts outside the CDR3, the full variable domain is DAMVIQNPRYQVTQFGKPVTLSCSQTLNHNVMYWYQQKSSQAPKLLFHYYDKDFNNEADTPDNFQSRRPNTSFCFLDIRSPGLGDTAMYLCATSRGPGETLTKNIQYFGAGTRLSVL.

The rearrangement links TRBV11-1 to TRBJ1-5; 7 bases agree with TRBD1. Trimming at V came to 5 bases and at J to 4 bases, leaving 14 bases not matched to a gene. This CDR3 has 17 residues. From germline, CDR1 is SGHAT and CDR2 FQDESV (reference sequence). CDR3 residues: CASSRGTAGTSNQPQHF. Here the CDR3 DNA reads TGTGCCAGCAGCAGAGGGACAGCAGGTACCTCAAATCAGCCCCAGCATTTT.

The rearrangement links TRBV7-2 to TRBJ1-4; 10 bases are a match to TRBD1. V trimming: 5 bases; J trimming: 3 bases; junction bases outside the gene matches: 15. This CDR3 region has 19 residues. Germline CDR1 is SGHTA and CDR2 is FQGNSA. CDR3 bases: TGTGCCAGCAGCCCCGGGACAGGGGTTTTTCAGAGTGCTAATGAAAAACTGTTTTTT. It translates to CASSPGTGVFQSANEKLFF.

The chain links TRBV6-6 to TRBJ1-5; D call uncertain. The germline V gene has CDR1 MNHNY and CDR2 SVGAGI (reference sequence). The CDR3 runs 13 residues. Between the trimmed V and J ends, which lost 8 bases and 3 bases, there was a span of 11 bases. The CDR3 is CASADTPNQPQHF. CDR3 bases: TGTGCCAGCGCCGATACCCCCAATCAGCCCCAGCATTTT.

V is TRBV19 and J is TRBJ1-1; no clear D. Germline loops: CDR1 LNHDA, CDR2 SQIVND (reference sequence). CDR3 size: 14 residues. Trimming cost V 10 bases and J 2 bases, with 17 bases left between them. The DNA of the CDR3 is TGTGCCACCTTCCCTAATGACATTAACACTGAAGCTTTCTTT. It encodes CATFPNDINTEAFF.

V usage is TRBV9 and J usage is TRBJ2-7; D might be TRBD1 or TRBD2, each matching 6 bases. Germline values: CDR1 SGDLS, CDR2 YYNGEE. The V end lost 0 bases, the J end lost 0 bases, and 13 bases lay between the germline ends. The CDR3 has 16 residues. The CDR3 reads CASSVGPGAHSYEQYF. The CDR3, as DNA: TGTGCCAGCAGCGTAGGCCCGGGGGCCCACTCCTACGAGCAGTACTTC.

The V call is TRBV27, the J call TRBJ1-6; no definite D call. The V and J ends lost 6 bases and 0 bases respectively, with 18 bases between them. The CDR3 totals 18 residues. Germline V gene lookup returns CDR1 MNHEY and CDR2 SMNVEV (reference sequence). This CDR3 is CASSPRADPSSYNSPLHF. The CDR3 DNA follows: TGTGCCAGCAGCCCTCGGGCGGACCCGAGCTCCTATAATTCACCCCTCCACTTT.

Written as DNA, the CDR3 is TGCAGTGCCGACCAGACCTACGAGCAGTACTTC. Residues: CSADQTYEQYF. This chain connects TRBV20-1 to TRBJ2-7; no definite D call. The V and J ends lost 6 bases and 2 bases respectively, with 8 bases between them. The CDR3 totals 11 residues. CDR1 and CDR2 (germline): DFQATT, SNEGSKA (reference sequence).

As to this clone: Germline is not matched at one junction end, which may reflect a read error. V gene TRBV5-1 combines with J gene TRBJ1-1; D ambiguous. CDR3 length equals 16 residues. Germline lookup yields CDR1 SGHRS and CDR2 YFSETQ. The CDR3 nucleotides are TGCGCCAGCAGTTTCGCTTCGAGCGTAGTGAAAACTGAAGCTTTCTTT. The encoded protein is CASSFASSVVKTEAFF.